This T cell receptor (beta chain) was sequenced during a study of T cells expressing NK-cell markers. Study information: Each TCR beta repertoire originated in sorted T cells that were CD3+CD56+NKG2C+, CD3+CD56+NKG2C- or CD3+CD56-NKG2C+. Findings and limits, study-wide: In a handful of donors, dominant CD3+CD56+NKG2C+ clones formed roughly 1.0-7.0% of CD8+ cells.

TCRdb re-called the 5' RACE reads and catalogs CDR3 proteins one per entry, DNA excluded. This table lists 400,000 to 500,000 distinct CDR3 sequences. Concerning this clonotype itself: Antigen: not known.

The CDR3 is made up of 15 amino acids. CDR1 DFQATT and CDR2 SNEGSKA come from the germline V gene (reference sequence). This chain connects TRBV20-1 to TRBJ2-1; without DNA, the TCRdb call of TRBD1 cannot be checked. The sequenced sample consisted of blood T cells: a sorted CD56 or NKG2C T cell subset, CD4+ or CD8+ T cells, or bulk PBMC T cells (not recorded which). The clonotype originates from a woman between 18 and 75 years old in good health. CDR3 sequence: CSAPGRGADYNEQFF.